What follows are 24 T cell receptor beta chains derived from one specimen sequenced in a study of IL-32 and malignant T cell survival in cutaneous lymphoma. Blood came from patients with leukemic cutaneous T cell lymphoma, or Sezary syndrome. Clones were sequenced by immunoSEQ multiplex PCR, and TCRdb holds only the in-frame ones, with some missing. The repertoire holds more than 850 clones, roughly 80% seen once, with 0.67% in the top ten. The specimen comprised blood, sampled on day 0. The receptors come from a human donor with cutaneous T cell lymphoma.

This chain connects TRBV30 to TRBJ1-6, with D unresolved. Germline V CDR1 and CDR2: GTSNPN, SVGIG (reference sequence). Trimming took off 0 bases at V and 14 bases at J, with 14 bases between the two ends. The CDR3 runs to 13 residues. CDR3 residues: CAWSVLSGETLHF. The CDR3 region has the DNA TGTGCCTGGAGTGTACTGAGTGGCGAAACCCTCCACTTT.

V and J are TRBV9 and TRBJ2-1; 8 nucleotides line up with TRBD2. V trimming: 0 bases; J trimming: 5 bases; junction bases outside the gene matches: 1. The CDR3 consists of 14 residues. The germline gives CDR1 SGDLS, CDR2 YYNGEE. CDR3 nucleotides: TGTGCCAGCAGCGTAGCCGGGGGGGACAATGAGCAGTTCTTC. It specifies CASSVAGGDNEQFF.

The rearrangement joins TRBV19 to TRBJ1-3; 8 bases map to TRBD1. The CDR3 runs to 14 residues. Germline loops: CDR1 LNHDA, CDR2 SQIVND (reference sequence). The V and J ends lost 7 bases and 0 bases, in that order; junction bases with no gene match: 2. CDR3 sequence (DNA): TGTGCCAGTACCGGACAGGGCTCTGGAAACACCATATATTTT. It translates to CASTGQGSGNTIYF.

This chain links TRBV18 with TRBJ2-3, with 9 positions matching TRBD1. The germline gives CDR1 KGHSH, CDR2 LQKENI. The CDR3 runs 14 residues. V lost 5 bases and J lost 6; bases outside the gene matches: 6. In DNA form, the CDR3 reads TGTGCCAGCTCAGGGACAGGGCCGGCCGATACGCAGTATTTT. It encodes CASSGTGPADTQYF.

The chain joins TRBV4-3 to TRBJ1-2; D is undetermined. CDR3 length: 15 residues. Between the trimmed V and J ends, which lost 0 bases and 4 bases, there was a span of 12 bases. CDR1 is LGHNA and CDR2 is YSLEER in the germline V gene. CDR3 nucleotides: TGCGCCAGCAGCCAAGATTTAGGAGCGTCCTATGGCTACACCTTC. Its protein product is CASSQDLGASYGYTF.

This clone was detected a few times. The rearrangement links TRBV7-9 to TRBJ1-2, with D perhaps TRBD1 (5 bases). The V and J ends lost 0 bases and 7 bases respectively, with 18 bases between them. This CDR3 has 16 amino acids. Germline V lookup: CDR1 SEHNR, CDR2 FQNEAQ (reference sequence). Here the CDR3 reads CASSLARLAVGRGYTF. The CDR3 DNA is TGTGCCAGCAGCTTAGCGCGGCTCGCGGTGGGACGTGGCTACACCTTC.

The chain recombines TRBV6-9 with TRBJ1-2, with 7 bases matching TRBD1. CDR1 and CDR2 (germline): MNHGY, SVAAGI. The CDR3 runs to 15 residues. Losses at the gene ends were 3 bases for V and 1 base for J; bases not matched to a gene: 5. The CDR3 region is CASSYNGQVNYGYTF. In DNA, the CDR3 is TGTGCCAGCAGTTACAACGGACAGGTTAACTATGGCTACACCTTC.

The rearrangement links TRBV7-8 to TRBJ2-7, with a possible D match to TRBD1 (5 bases). The V gene lost 2 bases and the J gene lost 4 bases, with 12 bases spanning the gap. The CDR3 sequence is 14 residues long. CDR1 and CDR2 (germline): SGHVS, FQNEAQ. The CDR3 spells CASSLLTDSYEQYF. The CDR3 nucleotides read TGTGCCAGCAGCTTATTGACAGACTCGTACGAGCAGTACTTC.

Concerning this clone itself: At one end the junction does not follow the germline gene, possibly because of a read error. The genes are TRBV19 and TRBJ2-3, with TRBD1 identical over 8 bases. Germline-derived CDR1 and CDR2 are LNHDA and SQIVND (reference sequence). The CDR3 extends over 14 amino acids. CDR3 in amino acids: CASSMRQGRDTQYF. The CDR3, as DNA: TGTGCCAGCAGTATGAGACAGGGGAGGGATACGCAGTATTTT.

This rearrangement joins TRBV4-3 to TRBJ2-2; 8 nucleotides match TRBD2. The V segment lost 0 bases and the J segment 8 bases; nucleotides outside the gene matches: 5. The CDR3 is 15 amino acids. The germline V gene has CDR1 LGHNA and CDR2 YSLEER. DNA of the CDR3: TGCGCCAGCAGCCAAGAATACGGGGGGGCTGGGGAGCTGTTTTTT. Amino acids: CASSQEYGGAGELFF.

The V gene is TRBV30, the J gene TRBJ2-7; TRBD1 or TRBD2 may be the D gene (6 bases each). CDR1 is GTSNPN and CDR2 is SVGIG in the germline V gene (reference sequence). The CDR3 sequence is 15 residues long. V lost 1 base and J 7 bases, leaving 20 bases between the germline ends. For the CDR3, the DNA is TGTGCCTGGAGTGCCCTCCTCGGGGGCCGTAGGGAGCAGTACTTC. It yields the protein CAWSALLGGRREQYF.

CDR3 sequence reads: CASSLGDRGDETQYF. The CDR3, as DNA: TGTGCCAGCAGCTTAGGGGACAGGGGTGACGAGACCCAGTACTTC. This chain links TRBV5-4 with TRBJ2-5; TRBD1 aligns across 10 bases. Germline loops: CDR1 SGHNT, CDR2 YYREEE (reference sequence). This CDR3 comprises 15 residues. Unmatched junction bases numbered 6, after V lost 2 bases and J lost 5 bases.

The chain is built from TRBV5-1 and TRBJ2-2, with D maybe TRBD2 (6 bases). In germline, CDR1 is SGHRS, CDR2 YFSETQ. V lost 6 bases and J 7 bases, leaving 16 bases between the germline ends. The CDR3 extends over 14 amino acids. Here the CDR3 DNA reads TGCGCCAGCATAGCGGACCTTCGCGGCGGGGAGCTGTTTTTT. It translates to CASIADLRGGELFF.

This clone appeared a few times. The chain recombines TRBV30 with TRBJ1-5; D not resolved. Trimming stripped 0 bases from V and 1 base from J, with 4 bases between. The CDR3 sequence is 13 residues long. Germline CDR1 is GTSNPN and CDR2 is SVGIG (reference sequence). This CDR3 reads CAWSVGSNQPQHF. In nucleotides, the CDR3 is TGTGCCTGGAGTGTAGGCAGCAATCAGCCCCAGCATTTT. Complete variable domain (other parts from reference TRBV30 and TRBJ1-5): SQTIHQWPATLVQPVGSPLSLECTVEGTSNPNLYWYRQAAGRGLQLLFYSVGIGQISSEVPQNLSASRPQDRQFILSSKKLLLSDSGFYLCAWSVGSNQPQHFGDGTRLSIL.

The rearrangement joins TRBV7-9 to TRBJ2-2; the D call may be TRBD1 or TRBD2 (5 bases each). This CDR3 spans 16 amino acids. V was trimmed by 3 bases and J by 7 bases, leaving 18 bases between them. From germline, CDR1 is SEHNR and CDR2 FQNEAQ (reference sequence). The CDR3 reads CASSFQGPTLFGELFF. The CDR3 DNA follows: TGTGCCAGCAGCTTTCAGGGACCTACCCTCTTCGGGGAGCTGTTTTTT. Variable domain in full (rest from reference TRBV7-9 and TRBJ2-2): DTGVSQNPRHKITKRGQNVTFRCDPISEHNRLYWYRQTLGQGPEFLTYFQNEAQLEKSRLLSDRFSAERPKGSFSTLEIQRTEQGDSAMYLCASSFQGPTLFGELFFGEGSRLTVL.

V is TRBV4-2 and J is TRBJ1-3, with D possibly matching TRBD1 (5 bases). Trimming removed 0 bases from V and 0 bases from J, with 12 bases in between. The CDR3 is made up of 17 amino acids. Germline V CDR1 and CDR2: LGHNA, YNFKEQ. CDR3 DNA: TGTGCCAGCAGCCAAGAGGGGGGTCTTACCTCTGGAAACACCATATATTTT. It translates to CASSQEGGLTSGNTIYF.

This chain uses TRBV6-1 with TRBJ2-1; D might be TRBD2 (6 bases). Germline V gives CDR1 MNHNS, CDR2 SASEGT. Trimming left V 4 bases short and J 10 bases short, with 17 bases between. This CDR3 is built from 14 residues. CDR3 sequence: CASSGGHGREEQFF. Here the CDR3 DNA reads TGTGCCAGCAGTGGCGGGCACGGCCGGGAGGAGCAGTTCTTC.

This chain connects TRBV6-6 to TRBJ2-7, with D unclear. The V and J ends lost 8 bases and 1 base respectively, with 6 bases between them. This CDR3 has 11 amino acids. Germline V gene sequence: CDR1 MNHNY, CDR2 SVGAGI (reference sequence). The CDR3 reads CASHSSYEQYF. The CDR3, as DNA: TGTGCCAGCCATTCGTCCTACGAGCAGTACTTC.

The chain links TRBV6-1 to TRBJ2-1; D is unclear. CDR3 size: 15 residues. The ends were cut back, 7 bases at V and 5 bases at J, with 18 bases in the middle. CDR1 is MNHNS, CDR2 SASEGT, per germline. The CDR3 protein is CASKPQIQWNNEQFF. The DNA of the CDR3 is TGTGCCAGCAAACCCCAGATTCAATGGAACAATGAGCAGTTCTTC.

The chain couples TRBV2 to TRBJ1-6; D gene ambiguous. V gave up 2 bases and J gave up 0 bases, with 8 bases separating them. The CDR3 covers 16 residues. Germline lookup yields CDR1 SNHLY and CDR2 FYNNEI. CDR3 protein: CASSERSSSYNSPLHF. CDR3 sequence (DNA): TGTGCCAGCAGTGAACGCTCAAGCTCCTATAATTCACCCCTCCACTTT.

The chain joins TRBV11-2 to TRBJ2-3; 16 nucleotides line up with TRBD2. J gave up 4 bases and V 5 bases, and 9 bases lay outside the gene matches. Looked up from germline, CDR1 is SGHAT and CDR2 is FQNNGV. The CDR3 consists of 18 residues. CDR3 DNA: TGTGCCAGCAGCCCAGGGACTAGCGGGGGGGCGATGTCAGATACGCAGTATTTT. This gives the protein CASSPGTSGGAMSDTQYF.

This chain joins TRBV19 and TRBJ1-5; TRBD1 matches at 7 bases. Unmatched junction bases numbered 8, after V lost 6 bases and J lost 9 bases. The CDR3 contains 13 residues. Germline assignment: CDR1 LNHDA and CDR2 SQIVND (reference sequence). Here the CDR3 DNA reads TGTGCCAGTAGAGAGACAGGGAGGGGGCCCCAGCATTTT. Protein: CASRETGRGPQHF.

The chain's CDR3 is CASGLEQLYSGNTIYF. The CDR3 nucleotides are TGTGCTAGTGGTTTGGAACAGCTTTACTCTGGAAACACCATATATTTT. The chain has TRBV12-5 and TRBJ1-3; D remains ambiguous. V gave up 1 base and J gave up 0 bases, with 10 bases separating them. This CDR3 has 16 residues. Germline values: CDR1 LGHNT, CDR2 FRNRAP.

This chain joins TRBV11-3 and TRBJ2-1; D perhaps matches TRBD2 (6 bases). The CDR3 contains 15 residues. The germline V gene encodes CDR1 SGHNT and CDR2 YENEEA. V was clipped by 5 bases and J by 4 bases, with 15 bases between them. The CDR3 bases are TGTGCCAGCAGCCCCGGAGGGGACCAATACAATGAGCAGTTCTTC. This sequence encodes CASSPGGDQYNEQFF.